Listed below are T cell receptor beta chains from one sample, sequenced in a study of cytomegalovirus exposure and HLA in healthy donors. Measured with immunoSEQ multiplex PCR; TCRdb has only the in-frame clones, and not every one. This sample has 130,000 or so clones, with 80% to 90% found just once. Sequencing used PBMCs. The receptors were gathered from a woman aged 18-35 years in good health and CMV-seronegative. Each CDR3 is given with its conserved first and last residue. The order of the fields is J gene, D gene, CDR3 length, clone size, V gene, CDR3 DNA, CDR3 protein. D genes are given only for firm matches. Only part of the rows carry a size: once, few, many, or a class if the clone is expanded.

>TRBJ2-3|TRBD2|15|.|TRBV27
TGTGCCAGCAGTCCGCGGGGGGCGGGGGTAGATACGCAGTATTTT
CASSPRGAGVDTQYF
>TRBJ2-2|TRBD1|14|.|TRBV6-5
TGTGCCAGCAGTGCCGACAGGGATGACGGGGAGCTGTTTTTT
CASSADRDDGELFF
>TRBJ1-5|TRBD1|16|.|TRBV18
TGTGCCAGCTCACCCCTTGGGACAGAAAGCAATCAGCCCCAGCATTTT
CASSPLGTESNQPQHF
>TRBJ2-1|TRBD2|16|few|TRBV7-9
TGTGCCAGCAGCTTAACAGCGGGGGGGCCTCACAATGAGCAGTTCTTC
CASSLTAGGPHNEQFF
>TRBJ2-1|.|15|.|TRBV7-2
TGTGCCAGCAGCCCAGGACTTGCTTTCTACAATGAGCAGTTCTTC
CASSPGLAFYNEQFF
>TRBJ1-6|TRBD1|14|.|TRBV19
TGTGCCAGTAGGTGGGACAGGGGCCATTCACCCCTCCACTTT
CASRWDRGHSPLHF
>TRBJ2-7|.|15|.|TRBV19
TGTGCCAGTAGTATGTCGCCGGTTAGCTCCTACGAGCAGTACTTC
CASSMSPVSSYEQYF
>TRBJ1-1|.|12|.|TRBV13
TGTGCCAGCAGCTTAGGCCTCGCTGAAGCTTTCTTT
CASSLGLAEAFF
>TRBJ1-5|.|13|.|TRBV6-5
TGTGCCAGCAGCGTAACGGGGGATCAGCCCCAGCATTTT
CASSVTGDQPQHF
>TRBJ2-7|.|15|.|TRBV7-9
TGTGCCGTCCCCAGGGGGGCAGACTACTCCTACGAGCAGTACTTC
CAVPRGADYSYEQYF
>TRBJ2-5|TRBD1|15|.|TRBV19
TGTGCCAGTAGTGGATCCGGGACAGGGAGGGAGACCCAGTACTTC
CASSGSGTGRETQYF
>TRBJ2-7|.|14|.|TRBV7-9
TGTGCCAGCAGCTTATACGGGGGGCACTACGAGCAGTACTTC
CASSLYGGHYEQYF
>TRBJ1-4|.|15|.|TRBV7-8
TGTGCCAGCAGACGAGGACAGACAACTAATGAAAAACTGTTTTTT
CASRRGQTTNEKLFF
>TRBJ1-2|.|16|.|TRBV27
TGTGCCAGCAGTTTATTTCCCAGGGCTACTAACTATGGCTACACCTTC
CASSLFPRATNYGYTF
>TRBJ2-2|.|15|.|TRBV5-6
TGTGCCAGCAGCCCTGACAGCTACGAGACCGGGGAGCTGTTTTTT
CASSPDSYETGELFF
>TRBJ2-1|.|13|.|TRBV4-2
TGTGCCAGCAGCCAAGGTTCCTCAGGGGAGCAGTTCTTC
CASSQGSSGEQFF
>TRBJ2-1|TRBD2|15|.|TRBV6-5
TGTGCCAGCATCAAACTGGGCGGGGGATACAATGAGCAGTTCTTC
CASIKLGGGYNEQFF
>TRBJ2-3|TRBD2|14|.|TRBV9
TGTGCCAGCAGCGTCCGGGGGGATCTCGGGACGCAGTATTTT
CASSVRGDLGTQYF
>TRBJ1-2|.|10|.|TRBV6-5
TGTGCCAGCACCCCCGGTGGCTACACCTTC
CASTPGGYTF
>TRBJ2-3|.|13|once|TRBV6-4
TGTGCCAGCAGTCGCGGACTCCAGGATACGCAGTATTTT
CASSRGLQDTQYF
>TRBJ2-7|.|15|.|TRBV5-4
TGTGCCAGCAGCCGGGGGAGTGGGGTTGCCTACGAGCAGTACTTC
CASSRGSGVAYEQYF
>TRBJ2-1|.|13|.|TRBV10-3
TGTGCCATCAGTGAGACAGGGTGGGATGAGCAGTTCTTC
CAISETGWDEQFF